This T cell receptor (beta chain) was obtained from a study of blood T cell repertoires in COVID-19 (dated by TCRdb to about 2020). Background for the entire study: Samples covering the acute and convalescent phases of COVID-19 were provided by collaborators in the United States, Italy and Spain. The prospective study material was composed of cDNA or gDNA derived from T cells, B-cell-depleted T cells, or PBMCs. Subjects who had been exposed to COVID-19, were actively infected with it, or had recovered from it provided the deeply sampled blood TCRbeta repertoires that made up the dataset. The repertoires were made available in a free public database intended to serve as a resource for research on the immune response to SARS-CoV-2. Samples were obtained from the ongoing ImmuneRACE study (first 160 participants) and from over 1,000 subjects provided by 6 global collaborators. Nearly every sample came with metadata listing a de-identified subject ID, COVID-19 status, age in years and sex. Where available, HLA class I and class II types were taken from metadata supplied by the sample provider and were not determined by assay-based typing.

General findings and caveats noted by the study authors: Clinical and demographic metadata were provided uncurated, with the amount varying by source and participant.

In the case of this clone: No cognate antigen has been identified for it. No qualities accompany the bases; no much larger clone lies one base away.

CDR1 MGHRA and CDR2 YSYEKL are derived from the germline V gene. Trimming removed 3 bases from V and 5 bases from J; the gene matches leave 5 bases unexplained. The cysteine opens and the phenylalanine closes a CDR3 of 14 amino acids. Only the CDR3 part of the read is kept: 42 bases, read in frame from the first base. Each collaborating institution followed its own protocols to collect whole blood in K2EDTA tubes. For TCRbeta analysis, collaborators shipped samples as frozen whole blood, isolated PBMCs, or DNA extracted from either of those sample types. The immunoSEQ Assay, a bias-controlled multiplex PCR, was used to amplify TCRbeta CDR3 regions from genomic DNA. In the original analysis: The number of nucleated cells in each sample was estimated by amplification of reference gene primers within the assay. To quantify the absolute abundance of each unique TCRbeta CDR3 rearrangement, sequence reads were collapsed and filtered. Productive Simpson clonality was computed per sample as the square root of Simpson's diversity index over productive rearrangements. TCRdb obtained this table from immuneACCESS and retained in-frame rearrangements with V and J assigned. These tables miss some clones; where compared with another copy, unresolved V genes account for less than half of the shortfall, and the remainder is unexplained. Clone size and the V and J calls come from that table; the DNA yielded D and trimming. This sample has roughly 280,000 clones in its table, and 80% to 85% of those were observed once. The ten largest account for under 5% of the sample.

Rearrangement joined TRBV4-1 to TRBJ1-1; 8 junctional bases match TRBD1. The sequence was obtained from a man in his sixties with acute or convalescent COVID-19. The sample taken for sequencing was peripheral blood. Here the CDR3 is given as CASSQQGARTEAFF. The nucleotides are TGCGCCAGCAGCCAGCAGGGGGCGAGGACTGAAGCTTTCTTT.